Sequencing of this T cell receptor beta chain was carried out in a study of T-cell memory formation after mild COVID-19. Study results and caveats: CD4/CD8 balance held among clones contracting day 15 to 85, and later expanders leaned CD4+. Specificity for SARS-CoV-2 was not confirmed among the second-wave clones peaking on day 37.

At least ten counts were recorded for this clonotype. As yet, its antigen is unknown. A 5'RACE reaction primed in the constant segment made cDNA libraries of TCR alpha and TCR beta, and these carried sample barcodes and UMIs. TCRdb independently ran MiXCR on the 5' RACE reads; one entry per CDR3 protein. The top ten clones hold 22% of a sample with 250,000 to 300,000 distinct CDR3 sequences, around 15% of them seen once. Germline CDR1 is SEHNR and CDR2 is FQNEAQ (reference sequence). The CDR3 is made up of 15 amino acids. V lost 5 bases and J lost 4, with 17 bases in between. This chain connects TRBV7-9 to TRBJ2-5, with a possible D match to TRBD1 (5 bases). The clonotype originates from a man aged 18 to 35 who had mild COVID-19 (a few samples of this study predate the infection). Cell type and time point are not known. Sample: PBMCs or a T cell subset sorted from them (not recorded which). CDR3 in amino acids: CASSRGADGRETQYF. CDR3 coding DNA: TGTGCCAGCAGCCGTGGGGCAGACGGGCGAGAGACCCAGTACTTC.